These T cell receptor beta chains were read from a single sample in a study of blood T cell repertoires in COVID-19. The repertoire was sequenced with immunoSEQ multiplex PCR; TCRdb's copy has only in-frame clones and lacks some. The sample shows 170,000 or so clones, around three quarters of them seen only once. Sequencing used peripheral blood. The origin of the receptors is a man in his 70s with active or convalescent COVID-19. CDR3s include the opening cysteine and the closing phenylalanine or tryptophan. A D gene is named only where the DNA matches it firmly. For some rows the clone size is stated as once, few or many, or as a class when expanded; others skip it.

J gene	clone size	D gene	V gene	CDR3 DNA	CDR3 protein
TRBJ1-1	once	-	TRBV7-9	TGTGCCAGCAACCATGGGGGGACTGAAGCTTTCTTT	CASNHGGTEAFF
TRBJ2-3	-	TRBD1	TRBV10-3	TGTGCCATCAGCTCACGGGACAGGGGACAGGGTACGCAGTATTTT	CAISSRDRGQGTQYF
TRBJ2-7	-	TRBD1	TRBV3-1/TRBV3-2	TGTGCCAGCAGCCAAGATCACAGGGGGGCAAGGGAGCAGTACTTC	CASSQDHRGAREQYF
TRBJ1-6	-	TRBD1	TRBV5-1	TGCGCCAGCAGCGGTGGGACAGGGGATTCACCCCTCCACTTT	CASSGGTGDSPLHF
TRBJ1-5	-	-	TRBV12-3/TRBV12-4	TGTGCCAGCACCCTTAGTCGCGCGCAGCCCCAGCATTTT	CASTLSRAQPQHF
TRBJ2-1	-	-	TRBV7-3	TGTGCCAGCAGCTTATTGGGCTCGGACAATGAGCAGTTCTTC	CASSLLGSDNEQFF
TRBJ1-4	-	-	TRBV3-1/TRBV3-2	TGTGCCAGCAGCCAGCGGCAGACAGAGGAAAAACTGTTTTTT	CASSQRQTEEKLFF
TRBJ2-7	-	TRBD1	TRBV5-6	TGTGCCAGCAGCGTACAGGGGGTGGACCCTTACGAGCAGTACTTC	CASSVQGVDPYEQYF
TRBJ1-6	-	TRBD1	TRBV4-1	TGCGCCAGCAGCCAAGATGTTCGGACAGGGGGTTCACCCCTCCACTTT	CASSQDVRTGGSPLHF
TRBJ2-7	-	TRBD2	TRBV10-3	TGTGCCACCGGGACTAGCGGGGTTTCCTACGAGCAGTACTTC	CATGTSGVSYEQYF